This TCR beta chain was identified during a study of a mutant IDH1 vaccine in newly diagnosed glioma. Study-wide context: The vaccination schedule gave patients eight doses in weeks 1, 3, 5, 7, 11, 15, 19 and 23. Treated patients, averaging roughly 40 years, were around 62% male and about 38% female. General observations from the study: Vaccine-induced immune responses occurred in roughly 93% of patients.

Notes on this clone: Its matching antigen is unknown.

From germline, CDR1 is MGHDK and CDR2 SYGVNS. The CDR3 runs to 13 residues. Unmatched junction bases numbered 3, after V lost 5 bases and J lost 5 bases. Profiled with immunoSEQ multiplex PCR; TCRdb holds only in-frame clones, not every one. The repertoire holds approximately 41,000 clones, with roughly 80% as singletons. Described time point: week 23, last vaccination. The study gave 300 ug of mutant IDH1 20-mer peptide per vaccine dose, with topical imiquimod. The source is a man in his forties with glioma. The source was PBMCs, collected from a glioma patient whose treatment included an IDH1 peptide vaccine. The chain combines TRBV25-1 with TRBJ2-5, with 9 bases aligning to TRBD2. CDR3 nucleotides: TGTGCCAGCAGTATCGCGGGGGGGGAGACCCAGTACTTC. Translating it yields CASSIAGGETQYF.